This TCR beta chain was found in a study of molecular identifiers for immune sequencing clone quantification. Findings and caveats of the study: Beyond 20 RNA copies, clones held over 99% of effector molecules, compared with under 1% in naive cells.

Source material for naive CD8 libraries was roughly 20,000 to 1,000,000 sorted cells, with 10%, 30% or 50% RNA. The CD8+CD4-CCR7+CD45RA+ phenotype defined the sorted naive CD8 T cells. The CDR3 has 14 residues. From germline, CDR1 is MDHEN and CDR2 SYDVKM. J was trimmed by 5 bases and V by 3 bases; bases with no gene match: 4. This clonotype showed up many times. The antigen is unknown. The use of previously described methods and listed TCR primers produced the bulk TCR libraries. TCRdb itself ran the PCR reads through MiXCR, one entry per CDR3 protein. This table holds about 640,000 distinct CDR3 sequences, 20% found once.

This chain uses TRBV28 with TRBJ2-7; the match to TRBD1 covers 10 bases. Sequencing used naive CD8+ T cells from blood, with Jurkat cell RNA spiked in. This sample's subset: FACS-sorted CD8+CD4-CCR7+CD45RA+ naive T cells. This clonotype was sampled from a human donor in good health. Some libraries in this study had Jurkat cell RNA spiked in. CDR3 residues: CASSFRGQGNEQYF. The CDR3 nucleotides are TGTGCCAGCAGTTTTAGGGGACAGGGGAACGAGCAGTACTTC.